The clone carrying this T cell receptor beta chain has just a few counts. What it binds is not known. Treatment meaning: around 19 received Ad26.COV2.S at low or high dose, single or two shots; about 5 received placebo; per-sample allocation not given. After the first vaccine or placebo injection, samples were drawn on day 63. Boston supplied an adult donor aged 18-55 years. An Ad26 vector was used to express Wuhan-strain SARS-CoV-2 spike as the vaccine. The sample comes from a study of Ad26.COV2.S vaccination and SARS-CoV-2 variants. Study summary: Intramuscularly, Ad26.COV2.S was given either once or twice, 56 days apart.

Study results and limitations: Placebo and vaccine recipients had non-spike TCR breadth that was similar.

Generated by immunoSEQ multiplex PCR, the TCRdb table keeps only in-frame clones and is missing some. The table lists about 480,000 clones, 87% of them singletons. This TCR was recovered from a person aged 18-60 years who received the Ad26.COV2.S COVID-19 vaccine or a placebo. Sequencing was performed on peripheral blood, taken in a trial of Ad26.COV2.S vaccine versus placebo.

DNA for the CDR3: TGTGCCAGCAGCTTAAGGGGCGGACCTTACAATGAGCAGTTCTTC. It translates to CASSLRGGPYNEQFF. This chain connects TRBV7-8 to TRBJ2-1, with D perhaps TRBD1 (5 bases). CDR1 SGHVS and CDR2 FQNEAQ come from the germline V gene. V gave up 2 bases and J gave up 4 bases, with 12 bases separating them. The length of the CDR3 is 15 residues.